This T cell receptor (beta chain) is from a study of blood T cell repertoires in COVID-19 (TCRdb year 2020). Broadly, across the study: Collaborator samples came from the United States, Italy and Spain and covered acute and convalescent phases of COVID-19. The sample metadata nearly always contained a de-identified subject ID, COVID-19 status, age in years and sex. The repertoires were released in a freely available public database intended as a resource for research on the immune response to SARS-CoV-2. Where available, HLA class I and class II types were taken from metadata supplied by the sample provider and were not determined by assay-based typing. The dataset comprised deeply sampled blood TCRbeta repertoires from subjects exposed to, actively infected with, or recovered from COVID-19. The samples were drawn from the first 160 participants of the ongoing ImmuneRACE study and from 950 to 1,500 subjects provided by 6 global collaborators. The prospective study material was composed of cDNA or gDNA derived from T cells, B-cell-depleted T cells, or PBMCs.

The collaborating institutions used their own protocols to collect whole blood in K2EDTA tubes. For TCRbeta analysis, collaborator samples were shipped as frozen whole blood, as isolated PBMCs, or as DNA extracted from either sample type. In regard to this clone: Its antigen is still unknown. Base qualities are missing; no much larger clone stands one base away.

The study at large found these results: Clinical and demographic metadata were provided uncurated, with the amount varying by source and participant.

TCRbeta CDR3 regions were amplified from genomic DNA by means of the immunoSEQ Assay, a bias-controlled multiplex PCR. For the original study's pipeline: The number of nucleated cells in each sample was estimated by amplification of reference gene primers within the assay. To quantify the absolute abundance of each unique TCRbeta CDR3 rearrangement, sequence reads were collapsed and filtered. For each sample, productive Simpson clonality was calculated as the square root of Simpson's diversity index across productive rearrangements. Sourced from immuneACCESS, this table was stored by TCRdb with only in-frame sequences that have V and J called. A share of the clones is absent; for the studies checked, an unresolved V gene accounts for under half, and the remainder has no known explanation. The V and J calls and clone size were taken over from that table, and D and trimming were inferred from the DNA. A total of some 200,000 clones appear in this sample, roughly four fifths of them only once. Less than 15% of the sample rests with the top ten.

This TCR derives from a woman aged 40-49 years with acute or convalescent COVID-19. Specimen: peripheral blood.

The nucleotides read TGTGCCTGGAGTGTATTTAAAACTGGTGGCTACACCTTC. This gives the protein CAWSVFKTGGYTF. The chain is made from TRBV30 and TRBJ1-2; the D segment cannot be called with confidence. Between the V and J ends, shortened by 0 bases and 7 bases respectively, the junction contains 12 bases. The germline V gene (reference sequence) gives CDR1 as GTSNPN and CDR2 as SVGIG. From the cysteine up to the phenylalanine, the CDR3 has a length of 13 residues. CDR3 DNA only is kept here, 39 bases in frame from base 1.